In this sample, the clone carrying this T cell receptor beta chain turned up many times. It was RNA transcripts that yielded the amplified TCR beta CDR3 regions. The HTBI primer set served for first-round RT-PCR of the TCR CDR3. TCRdb re-derived calls from the multiplex PCR reads in MiXCR, one entry per CDR3 protein. Counted here are nearly 250,000 distinct CDR3 sequences, approximately 23% occurring once; the ten biggest clones make up around 40%. Trimming stripped 6 bases from V and 2 bases from J, with 11 bases between. In germline, CDR1 is MNHNS, CDR2 SASEGT. The CDR3 totals 13 residues. The data originate from a study of T cells in Graves' hyperthyroidism and ophthalmopathy.

The TCR comes from a woman aged 40-49 years with Graves' ophthalmopathy. The sequencing sample was made of blood. This rearrangement joins TRBV6-1 to TRBJ2-7, with a possible D match to TRBD1 (5 bases). CDR3 sequence: CASRMTETYEQYF. CDR3 sequence (DNA): TGTGCCAGCAGAATGACAGAGACCTACGAGCAGTACTTC.